Listed below are T cell receptor beta chains from one sample, sequenced in a study of T cell changes during pregnancy in multiple sclerosis. The assay was immunoSEQ multiplex PCR, and TCRdb's table has in-frame clones only and misses some. The sample has 90,000 to 120,000 clones, 90% to 95% seen once. Sample: peripheral blood, taken before pregnancy. The receptors here all came from a female donor with multiple sclerosis, enrolled in a pregnancy study. CDR3s include the opening cysteine and the closing phenylalanine or tryptophan. A D gene is named only where the DNA matches it firmly. Size tells how often a clone was seen (once, few, many) or the class of an expanded clone, and some rows leave it out.

>TRBV6-1|NA|TRBJ1-5|NA
TGTGCCAGCAGTGAATTGGTCGCAGGGATGAGCAATCAGCCCCAGCATTTT
CASSELVAGMSNQPQHF
>TRBV2|NA|TRBJ1-4|NA
TGTGCCAGCAGTCCCGGGCCAGGGGCTGTCTTAAGAGAAAAACTGTTTTTT
CASSPGPGAVLREKLFF
>TRBV18|NA|TRBJ1-1|NA
TGTGCCAGCTCACCACTGGAGGGAACAAGGGACACTGAAGCTTTCTTT
CASSPLEGTRDTEAFF
>TRBV11-2|NA|TRBJ2-7|once
TGTGCCAGCAGTCTGACTCAATCCTACGAGCAGTACTTC
CASSLTQSYEQYF
>TRBV6-1|TRBD2|TRBJ2-2|NA
TGTGCCAGCAGTGAGGCCCTAGCGGATTTCGCCGGGGAGCTGTTTTTT
CASSEALADFAGELFF
>TRBV6-4|TRBD2|TRBJ2-2|NA
TGTGCCAGCCCTAGCGGGGACACCGGGGAGCTGTTTTTT
CASPSGDTGELFF
>TRBV18|NA|TRBJ1-3|NA
TGTGCCAGCTCACGACAAATGGACAGAGGAAACACCATATATTTT
CASSRQMDRGNTIYF
>TRBV11-2|NA|TRBJ1-1|NA
TGTGCCAGCAGCCGGTCAGGGGTTTTGCTCACTGAAGCTTTCTTT
CASSRSGVLLTEAFF
>TRBV7-9|NA|TRBJ2-5|NA
TGTGCCAGCAGCTTAGATGGTCGGAGTCAGGGAAAAGAGACCCAGTACTTC
CASSLDGRSQGKETQYF
>TRBV6-1|TRBD1|TRBJ1-5|NA
TGTGCCAGCAGGTTACAGGGGGTATGGAATCAGCCCCAGCATTTT
CASRLQGVWNQPQHF
>TRBV9|NA|TRBJ1-4|once
TGTGCCAGCAGCCCGGGAGTGGGCTCTAATGAAAAACTGTTTTTT
CASSPGVGSNEKLFF
>TRBV10-3|TRBD2|TRBJ2-3|once
TGTGCCACCCGGGCGGGAGGGCCGGATACGCAGTATTTT
CATRAGGPDTQYF
>TRBV5-1|TRBD1|TRBJ2-7|NA
TGCGCCAGCAGCTTATTAACCGGGACAGGGTTGCACGAGCAGTACTTC
CASSLLTGTGLHEQYF
>TRBV10-1|NA|TRBJ1-1|NA
TGCGCCAGCAGTTGCCAGACCAGGGAAGGAACCACTGAAGCTTTCTTT
CASSCQTREGTTEAFF
>TRBV10-3|NA|TRBJ1-1|NA
TGTGCCATCAAGGAGGCCTTGAACACTGAAGCTTTCTTT
CAIKEALNTEAFF
>TRBV25-1|TRBD1|TRBJ1-1|NA
TGTGCCAGCGGGGGACAGCCGAACACTGAAGCTTTCTTT
CASGGQPNTEAFF
>TRBV18|NA|TRBJ2-7|NA
TGTGCCAGCTCACCTCTAGGGGGGGCTGGTTACGAGCAGTACTTC
CASSPLGGAGYEQYF
>TRBV7-9|NA|TRBJ2-1|once
TGTGCCAGCAGCCCCCGTAGGAGTTCCTTAGGAGAGCAGTTCTTC
CASSPRRSSLGEQFF
>TRBV19|TRBD2|TRBJ2-2|NA
TGTGCCAGTTTCCCCGGGACTAGCGGGGCGCAAACCGGGGAGCTGTTTTTT
CASFPGTSGAQTGELFF
>TRBV7-9|TRBD1|TRBJ1-2|once
TGTGCCAGCAGCCCGTGGACAGGGTTGAGGGGCTACACCTTC
CASSPWTGLRGYTF
>TRBV4-2|TRBD2|TRBJ2-7|NA
TGTGCCAGCAGCCCCTGGGGCGGGGGTGGGGGCGAGCAGTACTTC
CASSPWGGGGGEQYF
>TRBV27|NA|TRBJ1-4|NA
TGTGCCAGCAGTTCCGCAACTAATGAAAAACTGTTTTTT
CASSSATNEKLFF
>TRBV14|NA|TRBJ2-7|NA
TGTGCCAGCAGCCAAGATCTGAGTTACGAGCAGTACTTC
CASSQDLSYEQYF
>TRBV28|TRBD1|TRBJ1-1|NA
TGTGCCAGCAGCCGGCGGACAGGGATAAACACTGAAGCTTTCTTT
CASSRRTGINTEAFF
>TRBV6-6|TRBD2|TRBJ2-1|NA
TGTGCCAGCAGAGATTCTAGCGGGAGATACAATGAGCAGTTCTTC
CASRDSSGRYNEQFF
>TRBV5-1|TRBD1|TRBJ1-4|once
TGCGCCAGCAGCTTGGGGGACAGGCTCTTCGTCGAAAAACTGTTTTTT
CASSLGDRLFVEKLFF
>TRBV5-4|NA|TRBJ2-5|once
TGTGCCAGCAGCTCTAACAGTCAAGAGACCCAGTACTTC
CASSSNSQETQYF
>TRBV9|NA|TRBJ1-2|NA
TGTGCCAGCAGCGTAGGGCAGGGCCTGGTATTC
CASSVGQGLVF
>TRBV6-4|TRBD1|TRBJ1-1|NA
TGTGCCAGCAGTGACCGGGCAGGGGGCACTGAAGCTTTCTTT
CASSDRAGGTEAFF
>TRBV7-9|NA|TRBJ2-1|NA
TGTGCCAGCAGCTTAGTACTAGGAGATAATGAGCAGTTCTTC
CASSLVLGDNEQFF
>TRBV6-1|TRBD2|TRBJ2-1|NA
TGTGCCAGCAGTGACGTTCTGAAGCGGGAGGCCCATCCTCGGAATGAGCAGTTCTTC
CASSDVLKREAHPRNEQFF
>TRBV11-2|NA|TRBJ1-1|NA
TGTGCCAGCAGCTTAGTTGGGAGCGCTGAAGCTTTCTTT
CASSLVGSAEAFF
>TRBV15|TRBD1|TRBJ2-7|once
TGTGCCACCAGCACGCTGACAGGGCCCCGACCCTACGAGCAGTACTTC
CATSTLTGPRPYEQYF
>TRBV28|TRBD2|TRBJ2-1|once
TGTGCCAGCGGAAGACTGCTAGCGGGACTTCGGAATGAGCAGTTCTTC
CASGRLLAGLRNEQFF
>TRBV6-1|NA|TRBJ2-5|NA
TGTGCCAGCAGTGTGGGAGGACTCGGCTGGGGAGAGACCCAGTACTTC
CASSVGGLGWGETQYF
>TRBV9|NA|TRBJ1-2|NA
TGTGCCAGCAGCACACATCCTGGCTACACCTTC
CASSTHPGYTF
>TRBV2|TRBD1|TRBJ1-5|NA
TGTGCCAGCAGTGATTTACAGGGGGACCAGCCCCAGCATTTT
CASSDLQGDQPQHF
>TRBV7-9|NA|TRBJ1-1|NA
TGTGCCAGCAGCTTAGATCCGCAGATCCTTGGGAACACTGAAGCTTTCTTT
CASSLDPQILGNTEAFF
>TRBV6-5|NA|TRBJ2-6|NA
TGTGCCAGCAGTGGTACAGGGACCGGGGCCAACGTCCTGACTTTC
CASSGTGTGANVLTF
>TRBV9|TRBD2|TRBJ2-3|NA
TGTGCCAGCAGCGCAGCTAGCGGGAGTTTGAATACGCAGTATTTT
CASSAASGSLNTQYF
>TRBV7-9|NA|TRBJ2-7|once
TGTGCCAGCAGCTTAGACAGGGGGGGCTCCTACGAGCAGTACTTC
CASSLDRGGSYEQYF
>TRBV27|TRBD2|TRBJ2-7|NA
TGTGCCAGCAGTCACCCCCCGGGGGGGGAGCAGTACTTC
CASSHPPGGEQYF
>TRBV6-1|NA|TRBJ2-1|NA
TGTGCCAGCATACAGGTGTACAATGAGCAGTTCTTC
CASIQVYNEQFF
>TRBV6-1|NA|TRBJ1-2|NA
TGTGCCAGCACCGGTGCACAGGGACAACGCGGCTACACCTTC
CASTGAQGQRGYTF